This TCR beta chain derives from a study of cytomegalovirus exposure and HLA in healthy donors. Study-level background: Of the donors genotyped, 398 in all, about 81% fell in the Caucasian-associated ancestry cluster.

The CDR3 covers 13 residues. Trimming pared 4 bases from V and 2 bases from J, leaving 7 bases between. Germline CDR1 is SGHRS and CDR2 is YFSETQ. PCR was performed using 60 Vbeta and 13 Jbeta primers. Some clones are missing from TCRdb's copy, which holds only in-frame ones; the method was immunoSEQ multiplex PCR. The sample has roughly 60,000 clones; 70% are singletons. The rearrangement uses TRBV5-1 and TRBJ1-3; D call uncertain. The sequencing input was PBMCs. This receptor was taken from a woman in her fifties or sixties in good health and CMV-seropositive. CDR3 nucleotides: TGCGCCAGCAGCCCATCCCCTGGAAACACCATATATTTT. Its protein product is CASSPSPGNTIYF.